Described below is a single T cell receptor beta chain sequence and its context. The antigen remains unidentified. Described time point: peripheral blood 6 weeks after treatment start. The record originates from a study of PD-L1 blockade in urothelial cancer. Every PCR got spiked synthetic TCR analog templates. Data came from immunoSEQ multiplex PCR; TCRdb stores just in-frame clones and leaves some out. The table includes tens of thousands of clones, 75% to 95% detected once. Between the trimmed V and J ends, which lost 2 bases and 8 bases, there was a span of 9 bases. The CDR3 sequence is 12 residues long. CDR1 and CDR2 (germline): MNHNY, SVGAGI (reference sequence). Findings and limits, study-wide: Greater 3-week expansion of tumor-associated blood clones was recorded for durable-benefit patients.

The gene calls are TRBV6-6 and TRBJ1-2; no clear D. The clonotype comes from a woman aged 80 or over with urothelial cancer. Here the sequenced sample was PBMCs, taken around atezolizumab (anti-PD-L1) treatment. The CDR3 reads CASSYRGGGYTF. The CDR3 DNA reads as TGTGCCAGCAGTTACCGGGGTGGGGGCTACACCTTC.